These 24 T cell receptor beta chains share one sample of origin, sequenced in a study of T cells in Graves' hyperthyroidism and ophthalmopathy. Amplified TCR beta CDR3 regions came from RNA transcripts. First-round RT-PCR of the TCR CDR3 relied on the HTBI primer set. TCRdb ran MiXCR on the multiplex PCR reads and lists one entry per CDR3 protein. The table has a few hundred thousand distinct CDR3 sequences, about a sixth seen once. Source material: blood. These receptor sequences come from a woman in her 50s with Graves' hyperthyroidism.

This clonotype appeared many times. For the CDR3, the DNA is TGTGCCATCAGTGAAGGGAGCGGGAGTCTAGTTGAGCAGTTCTTC. Translated: CAISEGSGSLVEQFF. This sequence joins TRBV10-3 and TRBJ2-1; 8 bases fit TRBD2. From germline, CDR1 is ENHRY and CDR2 SYGVKD. V lost 3 bases and J lost 9; bases outside the gene matches: 10. The CDR3 covers 15 residues.

This clonotype has just a few counts. V gene TRBV3-1 combines with J gene TRBJ1-2, with D possibly matching TRBD1 (6 bases). V was pared by 4 bases and J by 0 bases, with 15 bases between. CDR3 size: 16 residues. Germline CDR1 and CDR2: LGHDT and YNNKEL (reference sequence). CDR3 loop: CASSLGGLGANYGYTF. DNA for the CDR3: TGTGCCAGCAGCCTCGGGGGGCTGGGAGCTAACTATGGCTACACCTTC.

The chain recombines TRBV19 with TRBJ2-1, with 16 positions matching TRBD2. CDR3 length: 16 residues. Losses at the gene ends were 6 bases for V and 9 bases for J; bases not matched to a gene: 8. From germline, CDR1 is LNHDA and CDR2 SQIVND (reference sequence). The CDR3, as DNA: TGTGCCAGTAGGCCTCCCGGGACTAGCGGGAGGGGTGAGCAGTTCTTC. As protein: CASRPPGTSGRGEQFF.

In its sample, this clonotype was seen a few times. This chain links TRBV20-1 with TRBJ2-1; unclear D gene. The V gene lost 3 bases and the J gene lost 9 bases, with 9 bases spanning the gap. The CDR3 runs 11 residues. Germline CDR1 is DFQATT and CDR2 is SNEGSKA (reference sequence). The CDR3 region is CSASKGGEQFF. In DNA form, the CDR3 reads TGCAGTGCTAGTAAGGGTGGTGAGCAGTTCTTC.

The table lists this clonotype with many counts. The chain employs TRBV7-6 and TRBJ2-1; 9 nucleotides line up with TRBD2. This CDR3 is built from 14 residues. Germline values: CDR1 SGHVS, CDR2 FNYEAQ. With V trimmed by 5 bases and J by 2 bases, 1 base remained unmatched. CDR3 nucleotides: TGTGCCAGCAGCCCTAGCGGGACCTACAATGAGCAGTTCTTC. Its protein is CASSPSGTYNEQFF.

This clonotype was detected many times. The chain employs TRBV7-2 and TRBJ2-1, with TRBD1 matching 7 bases. With 6 bases clipped from V and 4 bases from J, the junction kept 9 bases outside the gene matches. The CDR3 length is 15 residues. From germline, CDR1 is SGHTA and CDR2 FQGNSA. For the CDR3, the DNA is TGTGCCAGCAGAAAACCGGGACAGCCTTACAATGAGCAGTTCTTC. Its translation is CASRKPGQPYNEQFF. The full variable domain, its missing parts supplied by reference TRBV7-2 and TRBJ2-1, is GAGVSQSPSNKVTEKGKDVELRCDPISGHTALYWYRQSLGQGLEFLIYFQGNSAPDKSGLPSDRFSAERTGGSVSTLTIQRTQQEDSAVYLCASRKPGQPYNEQFFGPGTRLTVL.

This clonotype appeared many times. The V gene is TRBV18, the J gene TRBJ1-1; 7 bases line up with TRBD1. This CDR3 comprises 15 residues. In germline, CDR1 is KGHSH, CDR2 LQKENI. Unmatched junction bases numbered 3, after V lost 1 base and J lost 1 base. The CDR3 nucleotides are TGTGCCAGCTCACCACGGGGACAGTCGAACACTGAAGCTTTCTTT. Its protein product is CASSPRGQSNTEAFF.

This clonotype was seen ten or more times. In nucleotides, the CDR3 is TGTGCCAGCAGCTCGAGTAATGAGCAGTTCTTC. It specifies CASSSSNEQFF. The chain carries TRBV11-2 and TRBJ2-1; no definite D call. The CDR3 runs 11 residues. CDR1 is SGHAT and CDR2 is FQNNGV in the germline V gene. The V gene lost 4 bases and the J gene lost 7 bases, with 5 bases spanning the gap.

This clonotype was picked up many times. The J gene is TRBJ2-2, the V gene TRBV12-3 or TRBV12-4, with 10 bases fitting TRBD2. V shed 5 bases and J 7 bases; nucleotides not matched to a gene: 4. The CDR3 spans 14 residues. As DNA, the CDR3 is TGTGCCAGCAGTACTAGCGGGAAGGACGGGGAGCTGTTTTTT. Amino acids: CASSTSGKDGELFF.

This clonotype was counted only a few times. The J gene is TRBJ2-5, the V gene TRBV7-2, with TRBD1 matching 9 bases. Germline-derived CDR1 and CDR2 are SGHTA and FQGNSA. The junction had 3 bases not matched to a gene; V was cut back by 1 base and J by 6 bases. CDR3 length equals 14 residues. CDR3 nucleotides: TGTGCCAGCAGCTTAGGGGGACAGGGACAGACCCAGTACTTC. Translating it yields CASSLGGQGQTQYF.

This clonotype was observed a single time. V gene TRBV27 combines with J gene TRBJ2-1; 11 nucleotides match TRBD2. Unmatched junction bases numbered 10, after V lost 3 bases and J lost 0 bases. Germline lookup yields CDR1 MNHEY and CDR2 SMNVEV (reference sequence). This CDR3 has 19 amino acids. CDR3: CASSLRLAGSLSSYNEQFF. The CDR3 bases are TGTGCCAGCAGTTTGCGACTAGCGGGGTCCCTTAGCTCCTACAATGAGCAGTTCTTC.

In the case of this clonotype: A much larger clone is a single base away; this may be a read error. The rearrangement joins TRBV7-3 to TRBJ2-7; the match to TRBD2 covers 9 bases. The end of the DNA aligns better with TRBJ2-1, so the J call may be wrong. CDR1 and CDR2 from the germline V gene are SGHTA and FQGTGA. The CDR3 extends over 17 amino acids. The chain's CDR3 is CASSLNGGASGAYEQFF. The CDR3 DNA is TGTGCCAGCAGCTTAAACGGCGGGGCTAGCGGGGCCTACGAGCAGTTCTTC.

Many counts were recorded for this clonotype. The CDR3 nucleotides are TGTGCCAGCAGGGGGACTAGCGGGACCTACGAGCAGTACTTC. It is translated as CASRGTSGTYEQYF. This chain connects TRBV6-1 to TRBJ2-7; 13 bases are a match to TRBD2. CDR1 and CDR2 from the germline V gene are MNHNS and SASEGT. V was clipped by 6 bases and J by 2 bases; unmatched bases: 1. The CDR3 loop spans 14 amino acids.

At least ten counts were recorded for this clonotype. The CDR3 sequence is CASSNSIGGETQYF. In nucleotides, the CDR3 is TGTGCCAGCAGCAACTCGATTGGGGGAGAGACCCAGTACTTC. The chain recombines TRBV7-2 with TRBJ2-5, with D perhaps being TRBD1 or TRBD2 (5 bases each). Germline V lookup: CDR1 SGHTA, CDR2 FQGNSA. The ends were cut back, 5 bases at V and 4 bases at J, with 14 bases in the middle. The CDR3 totals 14 residues.

The rearrangement uses TRBV27 and TRBJ1-2; D gene unclear. This CDR3 is 14 amino acids long. Germline assignment: CDR1 MNHEY and CDR2 SMNVEV (reference sequence). Trimming removed 4 bases from V and 7 bases from J, with 16 bases in between. CDR3 loop: CASSYNGRRGGYTF. In nucleotides, the CDR3 is TGTGCCAGCAGTTACAACGGACGGAGAGGTGGCTACACCTTC.

This clonotype came up many times. The chain combines TRBV6-5 with TRBJ1-2, with D possibly matching TRBD1 (5 bases). Germline CDR1 is MNHEY and CDR2 is SVGAGI. Deletions cut 1 base from V and 5 bases from J, with 20 bases between. The CDR3 consists of 17 residues. Here the CDR3 reads CASSYFFRGEAAYGYTF. The CDR3 region has the DNA TGTGCCAGCAGTTACTTTTTTCGAGGGGAAGCGGCTTATGGCTACACCTTC.

This clonotype was recorded at least ten times. This rearrangement joins TRBV30 to TRBJ1-1; TRBD1 agrees at 7 bases. The CDR3 extends over 15 amino acids. The V gene end was trimmed by 0 bases and the J gene end by 0 bases; junction bases not matched to a gene: 4. Looked up from germline, CDR1 is GTSNPN and CDR2 is SVGIG (reference sequence). CDR3 protein: CAWSVTTGLNTEAFF. In DNA, the CDR3 is TGTGCCTGGAGTGTTACGACAGGGCTGAACACTGAAGCTTTCTTT.

The chain joins TRBV10-1 to TRBJ2-3, with D hard to call. V lost 3 bases and J 1 base, leaving 11 bases between the germline ends. Per germline, CDR1 WNHNN and CDR2 SYGVQD (reference sequence). CDR3 length equals 15 residues. This CDR3 reads CASSERQSGTDTQYF. Written as DNA, the CDR3 is TGCGCCAGCAGTGAACGGCAGAGCGGCACAGATACGCAGTATTTT.

The J gene is TRBJ1-5, the V gene TRBV28; D remains ambiguous. CDR3 length equals 14 residues. Trimming removed 2 bases at V and 2 bases at J, with 7 bases between. Germline lookup yields CDR1 MDHEN and CDR2 SYDVKM. CDR3 loop: CASSLLRGNQPQHF. CDR3 sequence (DNA): TGTGCCAGCAGTTTACTGAGGGGCAATCAGCCCCAGCATTTT.

This clonotype was detected many times. This rearrangement joins TRBV6-6 to TRBJ2-7, with a possible D match to TRBD1 (6 bases). V shed 0 bases and J shed 6 bases, with 15 bases lying between them. Looked up from germline, CDR1 is MNHNY and CDR2 is SVGAGI (reference sequence). The CDR3 is 15 amino acids. The CDR3 region has the DNA TGTGCCAGCAGTTACTCCCAGGGGTCCGCGTCCGAGCAGTACTTC. Translating it yields CASSYSQGSASEQYF.

V is TRBV4-1 and J is TRBJ2-6; TRBD1 matches 9 bases. Unmatched junction bases numbered 3, after V lost 0 bases and J lost 3 bases. Looked up from germline, CDR1 is MGHRA and CDR2 is YSYEKL. This CDR3 contains 17 residues. The CDR3 DNA follows: TGCGCCAGCAGCCAAGAGGGACAGGGTTTTGGGGCCAACGTCCTGACTTTC. Amino acids: CASSQEGQGFGANVLTF.

This clonotype was observed a few times. This chain uses TRBV5-1 with TRBJ2-4, with TRBD2 matching 12 bases. This CDR3 contains 18 residues. Looked up from germline, CDR1 is SGHRS and CDR2 is YFSETQ. With 0 bases clipped from V and 5 bases from J, the junction kept 9 bases outside the gene matches. CDR3 DNA: TGCGCCAGCAGCTTGGTTCTTGCTAGCGGGAGGGTAGAAAACATTCAGTACTTC. Protein: CASSLVLASGRVENIQYF.

This clonotype was seen ten or more times. The chain joins TRBV18 to TRBJ2-7; no firm D call. From germline, CDR1 is KGHSH and CDR2 LQKENI. With 2 bases removed from V and 2 bases from J, the gap between germline ends came to 13 bases. This CDR3 is built from 15 residues. CDR3 sequence reads: CASSPAVPEAYEQYF. The CDR3 nucleotides read TGTGCCAGCTCACCAGCAGTCCCTGAGGCCTACGAGCAGTACTTC.

This clonotype has a handful of counts. The CDR3 region is CASSGTGVNYGYTF. Written as DNA, the CDR3 is TGTGCCAGCAGCGGGACAGGGGTAAACTATGGCTACACCTTC. The chain joins TRBV27 to TRBJ1-2; 10 bases are a match to TRBD1. Germline values: CDR1 MNHEY, CDR2 SMNVEV (reference sequence). The CDR3 consists of 14 residues. The J segment lost 2 bases and the V segment lost 6 bases, leaving 3 bases of the junction unmatched.